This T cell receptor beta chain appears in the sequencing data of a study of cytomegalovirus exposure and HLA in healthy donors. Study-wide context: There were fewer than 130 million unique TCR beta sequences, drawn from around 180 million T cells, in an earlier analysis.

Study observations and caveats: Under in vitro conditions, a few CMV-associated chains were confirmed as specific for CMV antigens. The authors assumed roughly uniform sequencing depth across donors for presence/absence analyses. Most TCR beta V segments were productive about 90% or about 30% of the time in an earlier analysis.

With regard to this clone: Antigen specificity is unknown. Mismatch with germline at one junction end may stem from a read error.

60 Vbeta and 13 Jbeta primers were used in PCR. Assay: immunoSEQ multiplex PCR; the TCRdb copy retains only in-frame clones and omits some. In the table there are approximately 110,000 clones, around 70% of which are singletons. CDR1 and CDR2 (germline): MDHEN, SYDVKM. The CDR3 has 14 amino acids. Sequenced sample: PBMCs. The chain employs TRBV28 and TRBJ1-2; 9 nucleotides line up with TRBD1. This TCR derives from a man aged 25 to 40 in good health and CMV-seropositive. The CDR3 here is CASRSGTGYQGYPF. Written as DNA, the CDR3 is TGTGCCAGCAGATCCGGGACAGGGTATCAGGGCTACCCCTTC.